This TCR beta chain appears in the sequencing data of a study of blood T cell repertoires in COVID-19. Measured with immunoSEQ multiplex PCR; TCRdb has only the in-frame clones, and not every one. The sample shows fewer than 200,000 clones, 84% of them seen only once. Trimming stripped 2 bases from V and 0 bases from J, with 23 bases between. The length of the CDR3 is 19 residues. The V gene's germline CDR1 is SQVTM and CDR2 ANQGSEA. The genes are TRBV29-1 and TRBJ2-1; D is possibly TRBD2 (6 bases). The sample taken for sequencing was peripheral blood. The receptor comes from a man aged 40-55 years who had recovered from COVID-19. DNA for the CDR3: TGCAGCGTTGAAAAGTACCGGGACTCGACTACTAGCTCCTACAATGAGCAGTTCTTC. It specifies CSVEKYRDSTTSSYNEQFF.